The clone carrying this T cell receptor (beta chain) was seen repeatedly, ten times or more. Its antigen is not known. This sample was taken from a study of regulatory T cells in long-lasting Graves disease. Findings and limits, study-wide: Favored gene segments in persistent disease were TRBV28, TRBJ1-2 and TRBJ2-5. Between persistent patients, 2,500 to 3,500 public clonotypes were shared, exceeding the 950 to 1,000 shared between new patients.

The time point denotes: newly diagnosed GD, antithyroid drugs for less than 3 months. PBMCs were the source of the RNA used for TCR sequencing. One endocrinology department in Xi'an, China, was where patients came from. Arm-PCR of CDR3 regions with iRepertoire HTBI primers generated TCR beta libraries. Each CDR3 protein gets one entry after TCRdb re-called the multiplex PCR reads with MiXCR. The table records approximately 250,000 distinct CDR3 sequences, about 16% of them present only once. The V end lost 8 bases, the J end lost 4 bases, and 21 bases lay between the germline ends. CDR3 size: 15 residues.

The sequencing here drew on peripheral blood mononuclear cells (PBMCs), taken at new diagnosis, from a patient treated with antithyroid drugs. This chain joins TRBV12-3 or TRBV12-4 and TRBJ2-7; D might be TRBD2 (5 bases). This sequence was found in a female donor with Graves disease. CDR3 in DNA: TGTGCCAGCTCTTTAGGAAGCGGACCACGGTACGAGCAGTACTTC. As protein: CASSLGSGPRYEQYF.